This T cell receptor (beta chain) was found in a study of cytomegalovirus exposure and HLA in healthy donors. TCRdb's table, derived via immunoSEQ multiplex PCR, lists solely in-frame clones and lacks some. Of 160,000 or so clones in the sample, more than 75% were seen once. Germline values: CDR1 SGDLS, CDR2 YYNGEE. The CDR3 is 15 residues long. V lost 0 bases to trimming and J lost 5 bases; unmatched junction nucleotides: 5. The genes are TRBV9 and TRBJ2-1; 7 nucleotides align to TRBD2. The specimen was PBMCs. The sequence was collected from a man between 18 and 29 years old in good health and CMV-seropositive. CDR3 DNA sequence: TGTGCCAGCAGCGTAGATACGGGGGGAGACAATGAGCAGTTCTTC. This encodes CASSVDTGGDNEQFF.